This T cell receptor (beta chain) was captured by sequencing in a study of blood T cells in healthy people across ages. A few counts support this clonotype. Using a J-beta primer mix together with a sample-barcoded 5' primer, a second PCR was run for roughly 6 to 12 cycles. TCRdb re-derived calls from the 5' RACE reads in MiXCR, one entry per CDR3 protein. Of around 800,000 distinct CDR3 sequences in the sample, more than 40% were seen once. The origin of this receptor is a man in his fifties or sixties in good health. Sequenced input: blood.

This CDR3 reads CASSQDPHPTDTQYF. The CDR3 DNA reads TGTGCCAGCAGCCAAGACCCCCACCCGACAGATACGCAGTATTTT. The chain joins TRBV3-1 to TRBJ2-3; no clear D. The germline V and J ends were trimmed by 0 bases and 3 bases, with 10 bases remaining between them. This CDR3 is 15 amino acids long. Germline CDR1 is LGHDT and CDR2 is YNNKEL (reference sequence).